This T cell receptor beta chain was sequenced in a study of identical twins. Trimming removed 5 bases from V and 5 bases from J, with 15 bases in between. CDR3 length: 14 amino acids. The table lists this clonotype with many counts. The antigen is not known. With template switching, a universal primer site was added, and the cDNA carried unique molecular identifiers. TCRdb used MiXCR to reprocess the 5' RACE reads, holding one entry per CDR3 protein. Of around 670,000 distinct CDR3 sequences in the sample, less than 7% were seen once. Study-wide results and caveats: The more abundant beta clonotypes in cord blood had fewer insertions, and memory repertoires did not show this. Zero-insertion results could be subject to partial confounding by invariant MAIT and iNKT cells. Not following the same donors, the study drew its conclusions from cross-sectional statistical analysis.

J is TRBJ2-5 and V is TRBV12-3 or TRBV12-4, with D tentatively TRBD1 (6 bases). The sequence derives from a man between 18 and 29 years old in good health. The material sequenced was naive T cells sorted from blood. CDR3 sequence reads: CASSPNRVRETQYF. CDR3 sequence (DNA): TGTGCCAGCAGTCCCAACAGGGTTAGGGAGACCCAGTACTTC.